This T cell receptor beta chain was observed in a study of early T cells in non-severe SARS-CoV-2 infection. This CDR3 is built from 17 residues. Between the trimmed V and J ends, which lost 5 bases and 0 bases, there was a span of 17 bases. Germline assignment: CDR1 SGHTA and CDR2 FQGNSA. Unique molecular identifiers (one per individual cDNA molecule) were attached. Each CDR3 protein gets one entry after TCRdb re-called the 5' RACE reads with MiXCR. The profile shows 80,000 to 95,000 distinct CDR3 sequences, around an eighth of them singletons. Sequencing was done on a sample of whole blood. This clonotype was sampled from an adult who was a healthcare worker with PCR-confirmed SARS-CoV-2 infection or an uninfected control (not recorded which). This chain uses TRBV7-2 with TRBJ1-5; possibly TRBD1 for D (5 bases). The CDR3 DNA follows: TGTGCCAGCAGCCCAGAACGGGGGATTTATAGCAATCAGCCCCAGCATTTT. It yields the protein CASSPERGIYSNQPQHF.